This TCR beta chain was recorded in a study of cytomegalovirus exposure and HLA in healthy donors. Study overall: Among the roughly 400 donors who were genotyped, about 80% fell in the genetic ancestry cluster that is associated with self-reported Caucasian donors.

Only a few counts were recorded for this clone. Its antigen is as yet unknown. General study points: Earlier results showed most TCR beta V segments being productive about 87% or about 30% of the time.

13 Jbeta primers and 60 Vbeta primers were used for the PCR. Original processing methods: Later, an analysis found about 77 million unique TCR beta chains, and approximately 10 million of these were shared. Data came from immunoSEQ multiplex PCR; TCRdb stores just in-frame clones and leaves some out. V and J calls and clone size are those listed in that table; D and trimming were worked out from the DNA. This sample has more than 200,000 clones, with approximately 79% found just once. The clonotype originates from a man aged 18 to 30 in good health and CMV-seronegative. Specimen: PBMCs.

CDR3 loop: CASSLYDRNYEQYF. The CDR3 coding sequence is TGTGCCAGCAGTTTATACGACAGAAACTACGAGCAGTACTTC. The V and J genes are TRBV27 and TRBJ2-7; maybe TRBD1 (5 bases). The CDR3 covers 14 residues. Trimming left V 1 base short and J 3 bases short, with 10 bases between. Germline V gene sequence: CDR1 MNHEY, CDR2 SMNVEV (reference sequence).